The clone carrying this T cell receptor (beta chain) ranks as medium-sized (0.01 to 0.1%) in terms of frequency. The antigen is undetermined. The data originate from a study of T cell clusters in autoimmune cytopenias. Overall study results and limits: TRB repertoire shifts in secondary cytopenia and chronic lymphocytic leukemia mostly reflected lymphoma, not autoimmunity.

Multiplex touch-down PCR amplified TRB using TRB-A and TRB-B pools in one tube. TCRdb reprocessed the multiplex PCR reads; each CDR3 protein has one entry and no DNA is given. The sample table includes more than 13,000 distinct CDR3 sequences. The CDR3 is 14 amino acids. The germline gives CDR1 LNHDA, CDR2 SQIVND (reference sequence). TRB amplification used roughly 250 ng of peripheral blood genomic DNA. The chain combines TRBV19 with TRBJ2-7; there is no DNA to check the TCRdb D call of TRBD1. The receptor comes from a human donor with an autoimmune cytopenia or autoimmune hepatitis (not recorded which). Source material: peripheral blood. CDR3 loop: CASSAGQVSYEQYF. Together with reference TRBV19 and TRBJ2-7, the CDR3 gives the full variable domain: DGGITQSPKYLFRKEGQNVTLSCEQNLNHDAMYWYRQDPGQGLRLIYYSQIVNDFQKGDIAEGYSVSREKKESFPLTVTSAQKNPTAFYLCASSAGQVSYEQYFGPGTRLTVT.